This entry lists 14 T cell receptor beta chains sequenced from one sample in a study of shared clonotypes between healthy human individuals. Sequencing used immunoSEQ multiplex PCR; TCRdb keeps in-frame clones, though not all of them. The table shows 2,100,000 or so clones, with around 95% occurring only once. Sequencing input: naive CD4+ T cells sorted from blood. Subset meaning: CD45RA+ positively selected. The receptors derive from a man aged 18 to 29 in good health.

This chain uses TRBV10-1 with TRBJ2-3; 8 bases are shared with TRBD2. Germline-derived CDR1 and CDR2 are WNHNN and SYGVQD (reference sequence). There are 15 residues in the CDR3. V was pared by 4 bases and J by 0 bases, with 3 bases of the junction left unmatched. CDR3: CASSAVAGSTDTQYF. As DNA, the CDR3 is TGCGCCAGCAGTGCGGTAGCGGGGAGCACAGATACGCAGTATTTT.

A note on this clone: Within the sample, other DNA sequences also encode this same CDR3. The chain recombines TRBV7-3 with TRBJ2-3; 12 positions match TRBD2. The CDR3 covers 16 residues. Germline CDR1 reads SGHTA; CDR2 reads FQGTGA. V gave up 2 bases and J gave up 3 bases; unmatched junction bases: 3. The CDR3 region is CASSLGGLAGTDTQYF. For the CDR3, the DNA is TGTGCCAGCAGCTTAGGTGGACTAGCGGGAACAGATACGCAGTATTTT.

This chain joins TRBV7-9 and TRBJ1-1; D unclear. Trimming shortened V by 6 bases and J by 0 bases, and 11 bases separated the two germline ends. The length of the CDR3 is 14 residues. Per the germline V gene, CDR1 is SEHNR and CDR2 is FQNEAQ (reference sequence). CDR3 coding DNA: TGTGCCAGCAGACCCGACGGACTGAACACTGAAGCTTTCTTT. Residues: CASRPDGLNTEAFF.

This chain joins TRBV2 and TRBJ2-5; D is possibly TRBD1 (6 bases). The CDR3 totals 15 residues. Looked up from germline, CDR1 is SNHLY and CDR2 is FYNNEI. The V and J ends lost 6 bases and 4 bases respectively, with 18 bases between them. The DNA of the CDR3 is TGTGCCAGCAGCCCCAATTTGGGGGCAGGAGAGACCCAGTACTTC. Protein product: CASSPNLGAGETQYF.

The chain has TRBV7-2 and TRBJ1-1; TRBD1 is a possible D gene (6 bases). Trimming took 9 bases from V and 4 from J, leaving 18 bases between them. Germline V CDR1 and CDR2: SGHTA, FQGNSA. This CDR3 is built from 14 residues. DNA of the CDR3: TGTGCCAGTTCTAGTGGCAGGGGCTCCACTGAAGCTTTCTTT. Its translation: CASSSGRGSTEAFF.

V is TRBV5-1 and J is TRBJ2-3, with 10 bases that match TRBD1. V shed 0 bases, J shed 4 bases, and the junction held 2 bases outside the gene matches. The CDR3 runs to 15 residues. CDR1 and CDR2 from the germline V gene are SGHRS and YFSETQ. CDR3 DNA: TGCGCCAGCAGCTTGGACGGACAGGGGGCAGATACGCAGTATTTT. Translated: CASSLDGQGADTQYF.

The chain is built from TRBV5-1 and TRBJ2-7; D possibly corresponds to TRBD1 (5 bases). Germline V gene data show CDR1 as SGHRS and CDR2 as YFSETQ. CDR3 length equals 16 residues. Trimming cost V 0 bases and J 3 bases, with 16 bases left between them. The CDR3 region is CASSLDSWGRDYEQYF. Here the CDR3 DNA reads TGCGCCAGCAGCTTGGATTCCTGGGGCAGAGACTACGAGCAGTACTTC.

J is TRBJ2-3 and V is TRBV9; the match to TRBD1 covers 9 bases. Germline CDR1 reads SGDLS; CDR2 reads YYNGEE. The V and J ends lost 3 bases and 4 bases, in that order; junction bases with no gene match: 6. This CDR3 has 15 residues. CDR3 in DNA: TGTGCCAGCAGCGCAACAGGGGGCGTCGCAGATACGCAGTATTTT. Its translation is CASSATGGVADTQYF.

This chain connects TRBV5-4 to TRBJ2-5; D gene uncertain. This CDR3 has 14 residues. Germline lookup yields CDR1 SGHNT and CDR2 YYREEE (reference sequence). V shed 1 base and J shed 2 bases, with 9 bases lying between them. CDR3 sequence reads: CASSLIGAQETQYF. The CDR3 DNA reads as TGTGCCAGCAGCTTGATCGGAGCACAAGAGACCCAGTACTTC.

The chain is built from TRBV10-1 and TRBJ1-1; TRBD1 is a possible D gene (5 bases). V lost 2 bases, J lost 4 bases, and 8 bases lay in between. CDR1 and CDR2 (germline): WNHNN, SYGVQD (reference sequence). The CDR3 totals 13 residues. The CDR3 region has the DNA TGCGCCAGCAGTGAGAGGGGAAGCACTGAAGCTTTCTTT. Translating gives CASSERGSTEAFF.

The rearrangement joins TRBV5-6 to TRBJ2-7; no firm D call. The CDR3 has 15 amino acids. The V gene lost 4 bases and the J gene lost 0 bases, with 14 bases spanning the gap. Germline CDR1 reads SGHDT; CDR2 reads YYEEEE. CDR3: CASSTRTVSSYEQYF. CDR3 nucleotide sequence: TGTGCCAGCAGCACAAGGACGGTGAGCTCCTACGAGCAGTACTTC.

The DNA of the CDR3 is TGTGCCAGCAGTTGGGGACTAGCGAATTCCTACGAGCAGTACTTC. This encodes CASSWGLANSYEQYF. The chain recombines TRBV6-5 with TRBJ2-7, with 10 bases matching TRBD2. This CDR3 spans 15 amino acids. With V trimmed by 4 bases and J by 1 base, 4 bases remained unmatched. The germline gives CDR1 MNHEY, CDR2 SVGAGI.

The chain couples TRBV2 to TRBJ1-6; perhaps TRBD1 as D (5 bases). The length of the CDR3 is 14 residues. Germline CDR1 is SNHLY and CDR2 is FYNNEI. The V end was cut by 7 bases, the J end by 10 bases, with 17 bases between. CDR3 in amino acids: CASNAQDIPSPLHF. CDR3 nucleotide sequence: TGTGCCAGCAACGCCCAGGACATTCCATCACCCCTCCACTTT.

V and J are TRBV11-2 and TRBJ2-2; 8 bases match TRBD1. V gave up 4 bases and J gave up 6 bases; unmatched junction bases: 7. CDR1 and CDR2 (germline): SGHAT, FQNNGV. This CDR3 contains 15 residues. The CDR3 bases are TGTGCCAGCAGCTCGAAACAGGGGGAATCCGGGGAGCTGTTTTTT. Its translation is CASSSKQGESGELFF.